This entry is about one T cell receptor (beta chain). Its target is unknown. The data stem from a study of blood T cells in healthy people across ages. Then a second PCR, running about 7 to 11 cycles, was carried out with a sample-barcoded 5' primer and a J-beta primer mix. TCRdb passed the 5' RACE reads through MiXCR, listing each CDR3 protein once. Among about 1.5 million distinct CDR3 sequences listed, around two fifths were seen once. The CDR3 runs 18 residues. V lost 2 bases, J lost 3 bases, and 23 bases lay in between. Germline V CDR1 and CDR2: MNHEY, SVGEGT. Study observations and caveats: Without sorted subsets, naive and antigen-experienced compartments could not be conclusively compared. Shifts in expanded clonotypes may have been confounded by donor CMV status, which was unknown. Significant beta diversity loss was already apparent by age around 40, declining roughly linearly.

This sequence originates from a woman aged 18-35 years in good health. This chain joins TRBV6-2 or TRBV6-3 and TRBJ2-7; TRBD1 is a possible D gene (6 bases). The specimen sequenced was blood. CDR3 bases: TGTGCCAGCAGTTACCGGCCCCAGGGGCCCCTGTATTACTACGAGCAGTACTTC. The encoded protein is CASSYRPQGPLYYYEQYF.